This T cell receptor beta chain was profiled in a study of follicular helper T cells after annual influenza vaccination. Findings and caveats of the study: Each annual vaccination recalled recurring oligoclonal ICOS+CD38+ cTfh clonotypes. Rare clonotypes were missed; only about 10-23% of cells gave TCRB. ICOS+CD38+ cTfh clonality change tracked circulating plasmablast frequency change.

Between the trimmed V and J ends, which lost 4 bases and 0 bases, there was a span of 19 bases. Germline CDR1 is KGHSH and CDR2 is LQKENI. The CDR3 is 18 residues long. Survey level resolution was used for TCRB sequencing. Repertoires were generated with immunoSEQ multiplex PCR, while TCRdb's copy carries only in-frame clones and drops some. The repertoire has 1,000 to 1,200 clones, around 80% of them found once; the top ten carry 3% to 4%. This clone has a handful of counts. Its antigen remains unidentified. The time point was: 2015-2016 season, 7 days after influenza vaccination. The material sequenced was CXCR5+ CD38+ circulating T follicular helper cells from blood, taken 7 days after influenza vaccination. Subset meaning: circulating Tfh, non-naive CD4+CXCR5+PD-1+ (ICOS+CD38+ or ICOS-CD38-). J is TRBJ1-5 and V is TRBV18; maybe TRBD1 (5 bases). This receptor was taken from an adult who received the influenza vaccine. In nucleotides, the CDR3 is TGTGCCAGCTCACTCAAACACGGGACCGATTATAGCAATCAGCCCCAGCATTTT. Amino acid sequence: CASSLKHGTDYSNQPQHF.